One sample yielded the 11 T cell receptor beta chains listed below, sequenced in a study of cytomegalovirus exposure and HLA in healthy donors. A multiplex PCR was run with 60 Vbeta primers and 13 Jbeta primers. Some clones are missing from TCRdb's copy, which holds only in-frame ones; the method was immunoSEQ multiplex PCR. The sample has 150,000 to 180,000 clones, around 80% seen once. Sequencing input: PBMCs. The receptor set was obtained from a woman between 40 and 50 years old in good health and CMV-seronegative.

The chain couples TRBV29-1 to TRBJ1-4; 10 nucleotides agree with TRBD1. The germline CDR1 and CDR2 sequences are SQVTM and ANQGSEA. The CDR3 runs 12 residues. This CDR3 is CRSDRGREKLFF. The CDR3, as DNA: TGCAGGAGTGACAGGGGGCGAGAAAAACTGTTTTTT. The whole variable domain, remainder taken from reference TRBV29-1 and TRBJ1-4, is SAVISQKPSRDICQRGTSLTIQCQVDSQVTMMFWYRQQPGQSLTLIATANQGSEATYESGFVIDKFPISRPNLTFSTLTVSNMSPEDSSIYLCRSDRGREKLFFGSGTQLSVL.

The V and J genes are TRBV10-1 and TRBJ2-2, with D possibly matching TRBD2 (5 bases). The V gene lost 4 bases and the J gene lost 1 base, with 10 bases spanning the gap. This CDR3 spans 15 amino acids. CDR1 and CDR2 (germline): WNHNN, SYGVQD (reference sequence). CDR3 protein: CASSGTLLNTGELFF. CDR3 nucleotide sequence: TGCGCCAGCAGTGGGACTCTACTGAACACCGGGGAGCTGTTTTTT.

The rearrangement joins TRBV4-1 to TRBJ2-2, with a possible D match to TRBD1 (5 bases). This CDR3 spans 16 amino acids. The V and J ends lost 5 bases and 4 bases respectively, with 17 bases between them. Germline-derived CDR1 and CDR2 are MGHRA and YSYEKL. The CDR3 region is CASSVQDLISTGELFF. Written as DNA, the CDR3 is TGCGCCAGCAGCGTACAGGACCTTATCTCCACCGGGGAGCTGTTTTTT.

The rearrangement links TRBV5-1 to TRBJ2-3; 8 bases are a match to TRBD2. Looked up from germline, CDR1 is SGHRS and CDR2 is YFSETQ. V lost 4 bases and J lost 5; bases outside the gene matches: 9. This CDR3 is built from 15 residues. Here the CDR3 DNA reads TGCGCCAGCAGCCCCGGAGCGGGAGTTAGAGATACGCAGTATTTT. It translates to CASSPGAGVRDTQYF. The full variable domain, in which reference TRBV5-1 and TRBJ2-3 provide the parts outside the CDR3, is KAGVTQTPRYLIKTRGQQVTLSCSPISGHRSVSWYQQTPGQGLQFLFEYFSETQRNKGNFPGRFSGRQFSNSRSEMNVSTLELGDSALYLCASSPGAGVRDTQYFGPGTRLTVL.

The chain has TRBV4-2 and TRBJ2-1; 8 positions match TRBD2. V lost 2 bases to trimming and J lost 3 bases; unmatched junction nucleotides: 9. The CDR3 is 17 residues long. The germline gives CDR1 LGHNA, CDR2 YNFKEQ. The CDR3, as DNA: TGTGCCAGCAGCCAACTGACCCAAGCGGGAGTCTACAATGAGCAGTTCTTC. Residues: CASSQLTQAGVYNEQFF.

CDR3 DNA sequence: TGTGCCAGCTCACCACTCGGGATGAACACTGAAGCTTTCTTT. This encodes CASSPLGMNTEAFF. This chain uses TRBV18 with TRBJ1-1, with D uncertain. Trimming removed 1 base from V and 0 bases from J, with 6 bases in between. This CDR3 has 14 residues. CDR1 is KGHSH, CDR2 LQKENI, per germline.

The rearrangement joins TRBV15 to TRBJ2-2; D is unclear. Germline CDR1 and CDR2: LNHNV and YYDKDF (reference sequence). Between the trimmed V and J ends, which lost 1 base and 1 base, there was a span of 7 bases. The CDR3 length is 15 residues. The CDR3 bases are TGTGCCACCAGCAGAGTGGGCAGGAACACCGGGGAGCTGTTTTTT. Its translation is CATSRVGRNTGELFF.

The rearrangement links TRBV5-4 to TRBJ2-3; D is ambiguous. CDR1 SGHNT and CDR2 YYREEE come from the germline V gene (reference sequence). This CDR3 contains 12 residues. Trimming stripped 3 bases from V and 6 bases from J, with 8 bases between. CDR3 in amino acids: CASSYNMDTQYF. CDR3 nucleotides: TGTGCCAGCAGCTATAATATGGATACGCAGTATTTT.

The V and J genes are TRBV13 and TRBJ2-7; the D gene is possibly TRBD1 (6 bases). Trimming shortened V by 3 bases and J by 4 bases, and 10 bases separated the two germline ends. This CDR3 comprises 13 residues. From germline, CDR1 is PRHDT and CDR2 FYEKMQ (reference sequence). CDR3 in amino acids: CASSFYRVYEQYF. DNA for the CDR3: TGTGCCAGCAGCTTCTACAGGGTGTACGAGCAGTACTTC.

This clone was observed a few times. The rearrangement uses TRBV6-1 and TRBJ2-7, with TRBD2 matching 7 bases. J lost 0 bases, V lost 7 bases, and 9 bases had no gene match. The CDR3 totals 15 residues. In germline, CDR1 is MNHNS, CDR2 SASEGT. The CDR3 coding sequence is TGTGCCAGCAACGGGCGGGGGTCCAACTCCTACGAGCAGTACTTC. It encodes CASNGRGSNSYEQYF.

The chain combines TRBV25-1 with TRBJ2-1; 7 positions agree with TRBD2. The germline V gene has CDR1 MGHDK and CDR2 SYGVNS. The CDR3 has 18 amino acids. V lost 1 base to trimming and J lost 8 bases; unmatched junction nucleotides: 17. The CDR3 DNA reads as TGTGCCAGCAGTGAATTAGAGGACGGGAGGCTGGGTGGGGATGAGCAGTTCTTC. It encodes CASSELEDGRLGGDEQFF. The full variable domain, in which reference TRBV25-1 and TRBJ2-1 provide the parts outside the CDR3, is EADIYQTPRYLVIGTGKKITLECSQTMGHDKMYWYQQDPGMELHLIHYSYGVNSTEKGDLSSESTVSRIRTEHFPLTLESARPSHTSQYLCASSELEDGRLGGDEQFFGPGTRLTVL.